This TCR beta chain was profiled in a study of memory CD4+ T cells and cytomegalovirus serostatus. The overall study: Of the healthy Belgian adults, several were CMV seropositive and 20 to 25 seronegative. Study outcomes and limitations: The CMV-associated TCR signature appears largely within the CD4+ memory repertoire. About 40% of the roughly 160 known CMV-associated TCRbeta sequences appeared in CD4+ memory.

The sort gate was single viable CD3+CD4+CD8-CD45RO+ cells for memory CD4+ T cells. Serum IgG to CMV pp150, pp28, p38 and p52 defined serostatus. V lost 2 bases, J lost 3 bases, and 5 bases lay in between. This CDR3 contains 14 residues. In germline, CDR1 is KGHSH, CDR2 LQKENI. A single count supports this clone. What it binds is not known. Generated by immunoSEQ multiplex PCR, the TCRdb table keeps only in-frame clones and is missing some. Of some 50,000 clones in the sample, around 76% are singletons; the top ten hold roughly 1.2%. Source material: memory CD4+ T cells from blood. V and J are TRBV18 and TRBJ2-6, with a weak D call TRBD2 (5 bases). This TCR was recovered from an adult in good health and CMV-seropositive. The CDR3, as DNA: TGTGCCAGCTCACCAGACTATGGGGCCAACGTCCTGACTTTC. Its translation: CASSPDYGANVLTF.